The clone carrying this T cell receptor (beta chain) was counted a single time. Its antigen is as yet unknown. These data are taken from a study of cytomegalovirus exposure and HLA in healthy donors. CDR3 length equals 15 residues. Germline assignment: CDR1 MGHRA and CDR2 YSYEKL. Trimming pared 4 bases from V and 0 bases from J, leaving 10 bases between. The validation cohort, a group of 120 subjects, included the donors and was separate from the roughly 620-subject first cohort. The study, taken as a whole, reports: The investigators catalogued 150 to 200 TCR beta chains as cytomegalovirus-associated.

Some clones are missing from TCRdb's copy, which holds only in-frame ones; the method was immunoSEQ multiplex PCR. The profile shows 57,000 or so clones, roughly 94% of them singletons. This clonotype was sampled from a man between 18 and 35 years old in good health and CMV-seronegative. Sequenced: PBMCs. This sequence joins TRBV4-1 and TRBJ1-5; perhaps TRBD1 as D (5 bases). Written as DNA, the CDR3 is TGCGCCAGCAGCCTCGACAGCTATAGCAATCAGCCCCAGCATTTT. Its protein is CASSLDSYSNQPQHF.